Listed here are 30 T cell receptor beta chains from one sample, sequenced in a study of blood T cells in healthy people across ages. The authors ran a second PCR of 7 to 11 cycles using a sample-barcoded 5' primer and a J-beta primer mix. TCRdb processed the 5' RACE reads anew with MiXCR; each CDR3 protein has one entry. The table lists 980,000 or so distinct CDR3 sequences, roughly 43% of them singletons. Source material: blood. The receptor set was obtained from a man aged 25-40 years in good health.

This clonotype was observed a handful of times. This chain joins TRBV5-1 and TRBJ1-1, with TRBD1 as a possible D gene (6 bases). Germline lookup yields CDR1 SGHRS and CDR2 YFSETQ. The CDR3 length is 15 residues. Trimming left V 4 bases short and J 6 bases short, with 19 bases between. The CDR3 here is CASSPSGTSPAEAFF. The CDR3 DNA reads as TGCGCCAGCAGCCCTTCCGGGACATCGCCGGCTGAAGCTTTCTTT.

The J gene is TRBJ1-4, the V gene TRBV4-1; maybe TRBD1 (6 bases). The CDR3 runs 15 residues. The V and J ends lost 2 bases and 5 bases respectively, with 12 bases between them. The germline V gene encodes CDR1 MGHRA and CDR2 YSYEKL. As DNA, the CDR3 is TGCGCCAGCAGCCAAATCGACAGGAGCAATGAAAAACTGTTTTTT. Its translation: CASSQIDRSNEKLFF.

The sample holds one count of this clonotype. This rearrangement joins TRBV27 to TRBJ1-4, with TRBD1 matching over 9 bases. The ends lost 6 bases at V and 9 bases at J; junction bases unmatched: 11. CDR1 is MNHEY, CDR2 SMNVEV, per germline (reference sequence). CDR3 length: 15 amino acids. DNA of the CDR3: TGTGCCAGCAGCCCTCACAGGGGGCTGAATAAAAAACTGTTTTTT. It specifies CASSPHRGLNKKLFF.

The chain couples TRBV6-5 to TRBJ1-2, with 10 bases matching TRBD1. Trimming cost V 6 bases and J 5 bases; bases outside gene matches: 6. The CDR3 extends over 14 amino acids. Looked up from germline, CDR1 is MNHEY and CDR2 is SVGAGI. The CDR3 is CASSRDRGRYGYTF. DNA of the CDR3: TGTGCCAGCAGCCGGGACAGGGGACGGTATGGCTACACCTTC.

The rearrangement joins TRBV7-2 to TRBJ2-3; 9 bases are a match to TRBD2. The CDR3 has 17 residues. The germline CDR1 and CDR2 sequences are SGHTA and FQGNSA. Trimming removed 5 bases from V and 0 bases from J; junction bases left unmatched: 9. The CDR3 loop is CASSPRGSGGSTDTQYF. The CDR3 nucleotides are TGTGCCAGCAGCCCTAGGGGTAGCGGGGGTAGCACAGATACGCAGTATTTT. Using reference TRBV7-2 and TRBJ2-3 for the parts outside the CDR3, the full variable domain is GAGVSQSPSNKVTEKGKDVELRCDPISGHTALYWYRQSLGQGLEFLIYFQGNSAPDKSGLPSDRFSAERTGGSVSTLTIQRTQQEDSAVYLCASSPRGSGGSTDTQYFGPGTRLTVL.

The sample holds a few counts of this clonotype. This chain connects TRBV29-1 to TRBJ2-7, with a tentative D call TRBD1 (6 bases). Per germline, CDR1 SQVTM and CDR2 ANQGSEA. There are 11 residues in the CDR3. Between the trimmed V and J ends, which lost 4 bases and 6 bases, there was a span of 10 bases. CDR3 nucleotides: TGCAGCGTTGGAGGGGGTATCGAGCAGTACTTC. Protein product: CSVGGGIEQYF.

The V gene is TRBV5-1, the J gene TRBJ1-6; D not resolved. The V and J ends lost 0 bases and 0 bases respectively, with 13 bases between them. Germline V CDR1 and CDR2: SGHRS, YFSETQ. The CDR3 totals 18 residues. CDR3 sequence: CASSLEAIQTSYNSPLHF. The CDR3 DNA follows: TGCGCCAGCAGCTTGGAGGCCATTCAAACCTCCTATAATTCACCCCTCCACTTT.

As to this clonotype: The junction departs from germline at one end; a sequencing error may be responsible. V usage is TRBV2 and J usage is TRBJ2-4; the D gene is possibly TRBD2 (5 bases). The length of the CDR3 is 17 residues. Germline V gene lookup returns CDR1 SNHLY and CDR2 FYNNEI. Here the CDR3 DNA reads TGTGCCAGCAGTGATGAGGAGACAATTCTAGCCAAAAACATTCGGTACTTC. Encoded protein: CASSDEETILAKNIRYF.

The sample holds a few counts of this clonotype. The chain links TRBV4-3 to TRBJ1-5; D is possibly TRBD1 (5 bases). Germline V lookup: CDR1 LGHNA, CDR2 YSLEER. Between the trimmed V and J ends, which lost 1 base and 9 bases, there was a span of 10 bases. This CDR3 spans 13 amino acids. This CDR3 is CASSQGRGTPQHF. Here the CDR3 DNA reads TGCGCCAGCAGCCAAGGTAGGGGAACGCCCCAGCATTTT.

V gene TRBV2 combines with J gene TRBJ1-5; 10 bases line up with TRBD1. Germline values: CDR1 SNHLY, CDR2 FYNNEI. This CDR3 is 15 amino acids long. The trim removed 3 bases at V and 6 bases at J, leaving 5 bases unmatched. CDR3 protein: CASSDWGQGPQPQHF. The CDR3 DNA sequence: TGTGCCAGCAGTGATTGGGGACAGGGGCCTCAGCCCCAGCATTTT.

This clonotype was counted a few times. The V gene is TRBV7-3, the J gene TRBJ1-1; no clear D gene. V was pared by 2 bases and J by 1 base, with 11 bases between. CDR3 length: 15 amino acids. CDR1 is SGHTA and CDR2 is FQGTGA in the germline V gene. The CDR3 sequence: CASSLYGGQNTEAFF. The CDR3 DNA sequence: TGTGCCAGCAGCTTATACGGAGGGCAGAACACTGAAGCTTTCTTT.

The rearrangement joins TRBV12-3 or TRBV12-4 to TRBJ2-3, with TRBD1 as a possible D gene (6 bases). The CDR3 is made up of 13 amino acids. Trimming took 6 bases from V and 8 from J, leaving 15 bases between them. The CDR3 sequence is CASRPTGQLTQYF. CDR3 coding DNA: TGTGCCAGCAGGCCAACCGGACAGCTTACGCAGTATTTT.

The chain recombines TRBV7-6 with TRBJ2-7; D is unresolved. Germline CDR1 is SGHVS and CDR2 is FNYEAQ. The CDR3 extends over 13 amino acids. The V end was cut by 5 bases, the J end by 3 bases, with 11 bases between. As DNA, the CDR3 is TGTGCCAGCAGCCCCGGGTTTGGCTACGAGCAGTACTTC. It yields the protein CASSPGFGYEQYF. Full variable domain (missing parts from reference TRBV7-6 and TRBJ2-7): GAGVSQSPRYKVTKRGQDVALRCDPISGHVSLYWYRQALGQGPEFLTYFNYEAQQDKSGLPNDRFSAERPEGSISTLTIQRTEQRDSAMYRCASSPGFGYEQYFGPGTRLTVT.

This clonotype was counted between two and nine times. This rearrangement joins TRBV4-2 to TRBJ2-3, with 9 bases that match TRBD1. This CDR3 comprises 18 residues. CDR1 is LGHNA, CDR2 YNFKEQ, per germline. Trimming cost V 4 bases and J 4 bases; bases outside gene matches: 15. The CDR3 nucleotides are TGTGCCAGCAGCCCCTCCCCACAACAGGGGGCGCGGGCAGATACGCAGTATTTT. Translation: CASSPSPQQGARADTQYF.

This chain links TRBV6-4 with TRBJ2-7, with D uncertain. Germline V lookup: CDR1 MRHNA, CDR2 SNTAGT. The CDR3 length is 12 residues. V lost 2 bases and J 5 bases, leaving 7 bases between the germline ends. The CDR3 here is CASSDPMHEQYF. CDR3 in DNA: TGTGCCAGCAGTGACCCCATGCACGAGCAGTACTTC.

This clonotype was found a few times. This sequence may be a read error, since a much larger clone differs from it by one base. CDR3 in amino acids: CASSEGTSGGTNEQYF. DNA of the CDR3: TGTGCCAGCAGTGAGGGGACTAGCGGGGGGACCAATGAGCAGTACTTC. The J gene is TRBJ2-5, the V gene TRBV6-4; TRBD2 matches at 15 bases. V shed 3 bases and J 11 bases; nucleotides not matched to a gene: 10. This CDR3 is 16 amino acids long. Germline lookup yields CDR1 MRHNA and CDR2 SNTAGT.

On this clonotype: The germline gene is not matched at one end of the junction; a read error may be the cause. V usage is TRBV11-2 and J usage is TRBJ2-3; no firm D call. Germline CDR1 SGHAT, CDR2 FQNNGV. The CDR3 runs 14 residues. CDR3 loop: CASSLSTRTDTQYF. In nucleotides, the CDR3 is TGTGCCAGCAGCTTAAGCACCCGCACGGATACGCAGTATTTT.

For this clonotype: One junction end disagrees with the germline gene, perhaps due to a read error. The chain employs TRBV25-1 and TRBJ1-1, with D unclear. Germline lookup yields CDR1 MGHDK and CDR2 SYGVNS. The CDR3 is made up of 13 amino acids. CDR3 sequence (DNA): TGTGCCAGCGGTGACGGGAAGCACACTGAAGCTTTCTTT. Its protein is CASGDGKHTEAFF.

In nucleotides, the CDR3 is TGTGCCAGCAGTGAAGCCGGGACAGTCTATGGCTACACCTTC. This translates into CASSEAGTVYGYTF. This sequence joins TRBV6-1 and TRBJ1-2; TRBD1 agrees at 7 bases. The CDR3 has 14 residues. CDR1 and CDR2 from the germline V gene are MNHNS and SASEGT. After removal of 0 bases from V and 4 bases from J, the junction contained 2 bases not matched to a gene.

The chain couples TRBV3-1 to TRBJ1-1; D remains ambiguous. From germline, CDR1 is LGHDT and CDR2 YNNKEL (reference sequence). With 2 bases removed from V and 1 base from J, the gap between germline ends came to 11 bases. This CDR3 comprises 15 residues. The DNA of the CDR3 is TGTGCCAGCAGCCAACCTTTCGTGTCGAACACTGAAGCTTTCTTT. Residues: CASSQPFVSNTEAFF.

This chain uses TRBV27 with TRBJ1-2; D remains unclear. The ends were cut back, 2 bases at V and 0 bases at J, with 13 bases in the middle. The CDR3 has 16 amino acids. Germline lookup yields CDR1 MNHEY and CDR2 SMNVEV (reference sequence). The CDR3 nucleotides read TGTGCCAGCAGTTTAACCGGAGGTGGGGCTAACTATGGCTACACCTTC. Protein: CASSLTGGGANYGYTF.

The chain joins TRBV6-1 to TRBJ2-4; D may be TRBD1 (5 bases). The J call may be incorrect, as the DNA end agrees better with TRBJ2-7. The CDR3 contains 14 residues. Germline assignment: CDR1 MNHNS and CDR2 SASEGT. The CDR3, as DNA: TGTGCCAGCAGTGATTCGGCAGGGCGATACGAGCAGTACTTC. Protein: CASSDSAGRYEQYF.

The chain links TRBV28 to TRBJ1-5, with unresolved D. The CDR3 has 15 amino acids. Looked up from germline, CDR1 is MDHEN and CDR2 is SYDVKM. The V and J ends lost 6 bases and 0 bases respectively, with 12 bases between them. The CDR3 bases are TGTGCCAGCAGGCCGGACGGTTATAGCAATCAGCCCCAGCATTTT. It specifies CASRPDGYSNQPQHF.

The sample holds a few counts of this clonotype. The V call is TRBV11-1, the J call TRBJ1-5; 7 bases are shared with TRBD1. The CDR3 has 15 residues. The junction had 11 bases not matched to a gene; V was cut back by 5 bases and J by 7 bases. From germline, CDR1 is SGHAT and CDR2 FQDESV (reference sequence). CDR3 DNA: TGTGCCAGCAGCGTCGACAGGGAGGGTAGGCAGCCCCAGCATTTT. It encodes CASSVDREGRQPQHF.

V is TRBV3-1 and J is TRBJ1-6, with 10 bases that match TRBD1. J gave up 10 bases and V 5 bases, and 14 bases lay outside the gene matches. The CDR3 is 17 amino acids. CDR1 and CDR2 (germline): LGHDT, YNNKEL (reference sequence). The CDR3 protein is CASSARDRGQNRSPLHF. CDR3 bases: TGTGCCAGCAGCGCCCGGGACAGGGGCCAAAATAGATCACCCCTCCACTTT.

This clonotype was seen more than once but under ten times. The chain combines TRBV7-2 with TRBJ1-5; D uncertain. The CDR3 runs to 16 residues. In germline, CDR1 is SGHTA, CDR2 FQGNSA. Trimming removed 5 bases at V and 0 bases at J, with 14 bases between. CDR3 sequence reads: CASSATHSFSNQPQHF. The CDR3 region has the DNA TGTGCCAGCAGCGCCACCCACAGTTTTAGCAATCAGCCCCAGCATTTT.

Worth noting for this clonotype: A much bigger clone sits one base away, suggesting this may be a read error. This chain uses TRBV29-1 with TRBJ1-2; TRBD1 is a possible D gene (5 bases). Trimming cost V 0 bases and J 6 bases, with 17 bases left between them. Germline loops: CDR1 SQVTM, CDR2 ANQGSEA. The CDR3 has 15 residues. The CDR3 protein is CSVEDVRGLKNGYTF. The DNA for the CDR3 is TGCAGCGTTGAAGATGTTCGGGGACTCAAAAATGGCTACACCTTC.

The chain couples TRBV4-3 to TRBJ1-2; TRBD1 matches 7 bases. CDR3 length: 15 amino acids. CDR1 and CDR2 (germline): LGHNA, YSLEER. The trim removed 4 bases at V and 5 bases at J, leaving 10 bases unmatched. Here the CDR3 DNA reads TGCGCCAGCAGCCGCCACGGAGGGACAGAGTATGGCTACACCTTC. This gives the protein CASSRHGGTEYGYTF.

The CDR3 DNA is TGTGCCAGCATCGGTCTCGGGAGAAGCACCGGGGAGCTGTTTTTT. It encodes CASIGLGRSTGELFF. The chain couples TRBV27 to TRBJ2-2; D might be TRBD2 (6 bases). The CDR3 is 15 amino acids. The V and J ends lost 7 bases and 4 bases respectively, with 16 bases between them. Germline lookup yields CDR1 MNHEY and CDR2 SMNVEV (reference sequence).

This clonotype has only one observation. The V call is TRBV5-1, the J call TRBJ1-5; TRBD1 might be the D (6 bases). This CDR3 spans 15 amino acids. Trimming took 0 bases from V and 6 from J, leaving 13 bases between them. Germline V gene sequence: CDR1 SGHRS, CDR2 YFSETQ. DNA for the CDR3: TGCGCCAGCAGCTTGGAAGGGGGGTCGTCTCAGCCCCAGCATTTT. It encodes CASSLEGGSSQPQHF.